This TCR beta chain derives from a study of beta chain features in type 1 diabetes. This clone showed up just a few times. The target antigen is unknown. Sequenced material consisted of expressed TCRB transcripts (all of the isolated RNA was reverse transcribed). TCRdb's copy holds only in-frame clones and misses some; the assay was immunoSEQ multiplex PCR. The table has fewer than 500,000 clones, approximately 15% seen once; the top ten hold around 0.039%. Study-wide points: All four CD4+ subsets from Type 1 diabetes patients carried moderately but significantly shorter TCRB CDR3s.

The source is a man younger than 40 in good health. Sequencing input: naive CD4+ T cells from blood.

CDR3 in amino acids: CASSLAQVPETQYF. As DNA, the CDR3 is TGTGCCAGCAGCTTGGCCCAGGTCCCAGAGACCCAGTACTTC. V and J are TRBV5-6 and TRBJ2-5; D gene unclear. This CDR3 is 14 amino acids long. Trimming removed 0 bases at V and 4 bases at J, with 10 bases between. Germline V gives CDR1 SGHDT, CDR2 YYEEEE.